These 23 T cell receptor beta chains came from one sample sequenced in a study of T-cell reconstitution after alpha-beta-depleted transplantation in children. Unique molecular identifiers were built into the TCRbeta library. Each CDR3 protein is one row after TCRdb ran MiXCR on the PCR reads. The table lists 500,000 to 750,000 distinct CDR3 sequences, about a quarter of them singletons. The sample here was PBMCs, taken before TCRalphabeta/CD19-depleted stem cell transplant. The receptor set was obtained from a boy under three years old with Wiskott-Aldrich syndrome, due to receive a stem cell transplant.

The chain has TRBV12-3 or TRBV12-4 and TRBJ1-2, with D tentatively TRBD1 (6 bases). V lost 6 bases, J lost 7 bases, and 18 bases lay in between. The CDR3 spans 14 residues. The DNA for the CDR3 is TGTGCCAGCAGCAACTCCCGGGGGCCGGGTGGCTACACCTTC. This translates into CASSNSRGPGGYTF.

There are a few counts of this clonotype. This chain links TRBV7-8 with TRBJ1-5, with 10 positions matching TRBD1. Per the germline V gene, CDR1 is SGHVS and CDR2 is FQNEAQ. The CDR3 sequence is 16 residues long. Trimming at V came to 5 bases and at J to 0 bases, leaving 4 bases not matched to a gene. The CDR3, as DNA: TGTGCCAGCAGCCCATGGACAGGGGGTAGCAATCAGCCCCAGCATTTT. This encodes CASSPWTGGSNQPQHF.

The table lists this clonotype with a few counts. The CDR3 bases are TGTGCCAGCAGTCCTGACCCTAACTATGGCTACACCTTC. Translation gives CASSPDPNYGYTF. V and J are TRBV6-1 and TRBJ1-2; D unresolved. The CDR3 has 13 amino acids. V dropped 5 bases and J dropped 0 bases, with 7 bases sitting between them. The germline CDR1 and CDR2 sequences are MNHNS and SASEGT.

CDR3 in amino acids: CASSFEGTETQYF. The CDR3, as DNA: TGCGCCAGCAGCTTTGAAGGGACAGAGACCCAGTACTTC. The chain uses TRBV5-1 and TRBJ2-5, with D perhaps TRBD1 or TRBD2 (5 bases each). Trimming stripped 2 bases from V and 4 bases from J, with 9 bases between. The CDR3 sequence is 13 residues long. Germline CDR1 is SGHRS and CDR2 is YFSETQ.

The chain uses TRBV7-2 and TRBJ1-6, with a weak D call TRBD1 (5 bases). This CDR3 region has 15 residues. Trimming stripped 5 bases from V and 9 bases from J, with 17 bases between. Germline lookup yields CDR1 SGHTA and CDR2 FQGNSA. In DNA form, the CDR3 reads TGTGCCAGCAGCCCGGGACCGGTCTTGGGTTCACCCCTCCACTTT. It yields the protein CASSPGPVLGSPLHF.

The V and J genes are TRBV5-1 and TRBJ1-2; 7 nucleotides match TRBD1. There are 14 residues in the CDR3. After removal of 2 bases from V and 7 bases from J, the junction contained 8 bases not matched to a gene. Germline V CDR1 and CDR2: SGHRS, YFSETQ. This chain's CDR3 is CASSLDRDRSGYTF. The CDR3 DNA reads as TGCGCCAGCAGCTTAGACAGGGATCGATCTGGCTACACCTTC. Variable domain in full (rest from reference TRBV5-1 and TRBJ1-2): KAGVTQTPRYLIKTRGQQVTLSCSPISGHRSVSWYQQTPGQGLQFLFEYFSETQRNKGNFPGRFSGRQFSNSRSEMNVSTLELGDSALYLCASSLDRDRSGYTFGSGTRLTVV.

The chain is built from TRBV12-3 or TRBV12-4 and TRBJ2-3, with TRBD2 identical over 13 bases. The length of the CDR3 is 16 residues. J was trimmed by 2 bases and V by 5 bases; bases with no gene match: 4. CDR3 in DNA: TGTGCCAGCAGTAGGGGACTAGCGGGGCTCACAGATACGCAGTATTTT. This encodes CASSRGLAGLTDTQYF.

This clonotype was counted only a few times. The rearrangement links TRBV5-1 to TRBJ2-1; 11 bases fit TRBD2. Unmatched junction bases numbered 7, after V lost 7 bases and J lost 7 bases. Germline values: CDR1 SGHRS, CDR2 YFSETQ. There are 14 residues in the CDR3. The CDR3 DNA follows: TGCGCCAGCGAGACTAGCGGGAAAGGGAATGAGCAGTTCTTC. Protein: CASETSGKGNEQFF.

In this sample, this clonotype turned up a few times. This sequence joins TRBV14 and TRBJ2-3, with D perhaps matching TRBD2 (6 bases). This CDR3 comprises 17 residues. The ends were cut back, 1 base at V and 2 bases at J, with 16 bases in the middle. Per germline, CDR1 SGHDN and CDR2 FVKESK. The DNA for the CDR3 is TGTGCCAGCAGCCAAGGAGGGAGTAGCGGCGCCACAGATACGCAGTATTTT. This gives the protein CASSQGGSSGATDTQYF.

The J gene is TRBJ2-1, the V gene TRBV29-1; TRBD1 agrees at 7 bases. CDR1 and CDR2 (germline): SQVTM, ANQGSEA. This CDR3 is 16 amino acids long. V trimming: 1 base; J trimming: 2 bases; junction bases outside the gene matches: 8. The CDR3 DNA is TGCAGCGTTGAAGGTATTCCGGGACAGACCTACAATGAGCAGTTCTTC. This sequence encodes CSVEGIPGQTYNEQFF.

The V and J genes are TRBV5-1 and TRBJ2-1; TRBD2 agrees at 11 bases. V dropped 4 bases and J dropped 0; count of bases not matched to a gene: 9. Per germline, CDR1 SGHRS and CDR2 YFSETQ. CDR3 size: 18 residues. This CDR3 reads CASSPGLAVPSSYNEQFF. The CDR3 DNA reads as TGCGCCAGCAGCCCGGGACTAGCGGTACCTAGCTCCTACAATGAGCAGTTCTTC.

The rearrangement uses TRBV7-9 and TRBJ1-4, with TRBD1 matching over 8 bases. J gave up 6 bases and V 8 bases, and 8 bases lay outside the gene matches. This CDR3 spans 14 amino acids. CDR1 is SEHNR, CDR2 FQNEAQ, per germline (reference sequence). CDR3 region: CASGPGQDDEKLFF. The CDR3 nucleotides read TGTGCCAGCGGTCCGGGACAGGACGATGAAAAACTGTTTTTT.

There are a few counts of this clonotype. This chain joins TRBV10-3 and TRBJ2-1; TRBD2 might be the D (5 bases). The V gene's germline CDR1 is ENHRY and CDR2 SYGVKD. V was cut by 3 bases and J by 7 bases, with 16 bases left in between. This CDR3 region has 15 residues. CDR3 nucleotide sequence: TGTGCCATCAGTGACCCCCTAGAGGGTACAAATGAGCAGTTCTTC. It is translated as CAISDPLEGTNEQFF.

This clonotype was seen repeatedly, ten times or more. The junction departs from the called germline gene at one end, perhaps through a read error. The chain combines TRBV6-2 or TRBV6-3 with TRBJ2-3; D unresolved. From germline, CDR1 is MNHEY and CDR2 SVGEGT. The CDR3 length is 15 residues. The CDR3 here is CASSDSQRFTDTQYF. The CDR3 nucleotides read TGTGCCAGCAGTGACTCACAGCGCTTCACAGATACGCAGTATTTT.

The V and J genes are TRBV7-2 and TRBJ2-1; 11 nucleotides align to TRBD2. Germline CDR1 and CDR2: SGHTA and FQGNSA. The CDR3 contains 17 residues. The V and J ends lost 1 base and 3 bases, in that order; junction bases with no gene match: 5. CDR3 sequence: CASSLEPSGRFYNEQFF. CDR3 DNA sequence: TGTGCCAGCAGCTTAGAGCCTAGCGGGAGGTTCTACAATGAGCAGTTCTTC.

This clonotype was counted a few times. The chain has TRBV18 and TRBJ2-3, with unresolved D. The CDR3 totals 13 residues. CDR1 KGHSH and CDR2 LQKENI come from the germline V gene. V lost 3 bases to trimming and J lost 6 bases, with 10 bases between them. The DNA for the CDR3 is TGTGCCAGCTCACCCAACCAAGGGGATACGCAGTATTTT. It is translated as CASSPNQGDTQYF.

In DNA, the CDR3 is TGCAGTGCTAGAGATGTGGTGGCGGCCTACGAGCAGTACTTC. This sequence encodes CSARDVVAAYEQYF. The chain links TRBV20-1 to TRBJ2-7; D is ambiguous. Germline V CDR1 and CDR2: DFQATT, SNEGSKA (reference sequence). Trimming left V 0 bases short and J 2 bases short, with 11 bases between. This CDR3 contains 14 residues.

This clonotype was picked up a small number of times. The gene calls are TRBV12-3 or TRBV12-4 and TRBJ2-5; 9 positions agree with TRBD1. J was trimmed by 4 bases and V by 8 bases; bases with no gene match: 8. CDR3 length: 14 residues. As DNA, the CDR3 is TGTGCCAGCCGAAAAGGGACAGGGTTAGAGACCCAGTACTTC. Its translation: CASRKGTGLETQYF.

This clonotype was seen only a few times. The chain carries TRBV12-3 or TRBV12-4 and TRBJ1-4, with a possible D match to TRBD1 (6 bases). The CDR3 spans 14 residues. V gave up 8 bases and J gave up 8 bases, with 18 bases separating them. The CDR3 coding sequence is TGTGCCAGCGCCCAACAGGGAGGGCGAGAAAAACTGTTTTTT. Protein product: CASAQQGGREKLFF.

This clonotype showed up many times. The chain employs TRBV5-4 and TRBJ1-6; 10 nucleotides line up with TRBD1. CDR1 SGHNT and CDR2 YYREEE come from the germline V gene (reference sequence). The CDR3 is 13 residues long. With V trimmed by 3 bases and J by 10 bases, 1 base remained unmatched. The CDR3 here is CASSSTGGSPLHF. DNA of the CDR3: TGTGCCAGCAGCTCGACAGGGGGCTCACCCCTCCACTTT.

This clonotype was seen a handful of times. This chain joins TRBV12-3 or TRBV12-4 and TRBJ2-1; TRBD2 aligns across 8 bases. The trim removed 5 bases at V and 8 bases at J, leaving 17 bases unmatched. This CDR3 is built from 17 residues. In DNA form, the CDR3 reads TGTGCCAGCAGTCCAGCTCAGGCTAGCGGGTTTAGGGATGAGCAGTTCTTC. Translating gives CASSPAQASGFRDEQFF.

The sample holds a few counts of this clonotype. The chain joins TRBV18 to TRBJ2-7; D ambiguous. The CDR3 covers 14 residues. Germline-derived CDR1 and CDR2 are KGHSH and LQKENI. V lost 5 bases and J 5 bases, leaving 16 bases between the germline ends. This chain's CDR3 is CASSTRARSNEQYF. CDR3 DNA: TGTGCCAGCTCAACTCGGGCCCGAAGTAACGAGCAGTACTTC.

The genes are TRBV20-1 and TRBJ2-3; 7 nucleotides match TRBD2. Germline lookup yields CDR1 DFQATT and CDR2 SNEGSKA (reference sequence). This CDR3 is 17 amino acids long. J was trimmed by 1 base and V by 1 base; bases with no gene match: 11. CDR3 sequence (DNA): TGCAGTGCTAGAGTGTTGTTCGCGGGAGAAGGCACAGATACGCAGTATTTT. It translates to CSARVLFAGEGTDTQYF.